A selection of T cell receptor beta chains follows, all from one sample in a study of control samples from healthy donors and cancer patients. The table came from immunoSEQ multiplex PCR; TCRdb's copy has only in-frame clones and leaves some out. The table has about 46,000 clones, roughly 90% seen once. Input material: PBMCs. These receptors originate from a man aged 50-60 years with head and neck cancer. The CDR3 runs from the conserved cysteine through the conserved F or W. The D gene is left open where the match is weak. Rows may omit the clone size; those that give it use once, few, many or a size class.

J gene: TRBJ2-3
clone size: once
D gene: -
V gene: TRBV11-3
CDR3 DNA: TGTGCCAGCAGCGAAGCCGCAGGGACAGATACGCAGTATTTT
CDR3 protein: CASSEAAGTDTQYF

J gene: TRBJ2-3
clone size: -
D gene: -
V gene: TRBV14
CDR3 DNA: TGTGCCAGCAGCCTCTTCTCAGATACGCAGTATTTT
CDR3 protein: CASSLFSDTQYF

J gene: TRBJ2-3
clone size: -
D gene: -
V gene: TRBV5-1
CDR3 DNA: TGCGCCAGCAGCTTGACCGGGGGAGGCACAGATACGCAGTATTTT
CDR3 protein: CASSLTGGGTDTQYF

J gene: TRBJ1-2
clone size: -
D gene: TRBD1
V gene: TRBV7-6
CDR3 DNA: TGTGCCAGCAGCCCCCGGGGGGACAGGGGGAAAGGCTACACCTTC
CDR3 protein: CASSPRGDRGKGYTF

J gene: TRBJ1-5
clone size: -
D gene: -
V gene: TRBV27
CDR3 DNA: TGTGCCAGCAGTTTCGCAGGGAGCAATCAGCCCCAGCATTTT
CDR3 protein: CASSFAGSNQPQHF

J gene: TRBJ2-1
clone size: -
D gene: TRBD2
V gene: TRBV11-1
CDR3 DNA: TGTGCCAGCAGCTTACTGGGACTAGCGGGGACCAATGAGCAGTTCTTC
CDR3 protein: CASSLLGLAGTNEQFF

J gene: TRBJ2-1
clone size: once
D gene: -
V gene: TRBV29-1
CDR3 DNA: TGCAGCGTTGCCCTAGAACACAACAATGAGCAGTTCTTC
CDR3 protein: CSVALEHNNEQFF

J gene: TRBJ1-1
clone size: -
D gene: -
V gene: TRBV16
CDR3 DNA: TGTGCCAGCAGCCAAGATACTACTTACAGGGTCGGCGCCACTGAAGCTTTCTTT
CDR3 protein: CASSQDTTYRVGATEAFF

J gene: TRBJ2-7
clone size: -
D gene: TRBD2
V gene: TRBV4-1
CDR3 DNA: TGCGCCAGCAGCCAAGATACCGGGAGGGAGCAGTACTTC
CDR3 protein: CASSQDTGREQYF

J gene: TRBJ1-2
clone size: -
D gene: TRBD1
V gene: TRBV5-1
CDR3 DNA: TGCGCCAGCAGCTTGGGACAGGGGGATGGCTACACCTTC
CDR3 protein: CASSLGQGDGYTF

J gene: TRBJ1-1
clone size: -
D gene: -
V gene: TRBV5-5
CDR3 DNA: TGTGCCAGCAGCTTGGCCAGGGAGGACACTGAAGCTTTCTTT
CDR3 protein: CASSLAREDTEAFF

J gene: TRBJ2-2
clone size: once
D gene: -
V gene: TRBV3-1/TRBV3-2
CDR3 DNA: TGTGCCAGCAGGGCTGGTCAGGACACCGGGGAGCTGTTTTTT
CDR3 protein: CASRAGQDTGELFF

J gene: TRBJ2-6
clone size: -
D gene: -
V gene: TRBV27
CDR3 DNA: TGTGCCAGCAGTTTGAACAGGGCTGGGGCCAACGTCCTGACTTTC
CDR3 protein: CASSLNRAGANVLTF

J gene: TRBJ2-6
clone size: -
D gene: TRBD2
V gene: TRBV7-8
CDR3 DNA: TGTGCCAGCAGTCCCTTCGTTAGGACTAGCGGGAGGGGGTTCGGGGCCAACGTCCTGACTTTC
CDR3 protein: CASSPFVRTSGRGFGANVLTF

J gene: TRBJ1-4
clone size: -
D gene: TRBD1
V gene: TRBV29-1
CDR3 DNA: TGCAGCGCCCGGGACAGAGGGGCAACTAATGAAAAACTGTTTTTT
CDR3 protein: CSARDRGATNEKLFF

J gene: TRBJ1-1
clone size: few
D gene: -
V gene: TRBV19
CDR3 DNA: TGTGCCAGTAATCCCAACCGGGGCGGCACTGAAGCTTTCTTT
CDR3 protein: CASNPNRGGTEAFF

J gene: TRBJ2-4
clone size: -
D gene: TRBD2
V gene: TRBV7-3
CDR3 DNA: TGTGCCAGCAGCCCAAACGGGGGGGTTAACATTCAGTACTTC
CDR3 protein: CASSPNGGVNIQYF

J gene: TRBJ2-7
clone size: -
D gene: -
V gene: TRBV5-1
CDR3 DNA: TGCGCCAGCAGTTGGGGGCGGGACCCCTACGAGCAGTACTTC
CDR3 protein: CASSWGRDPYEQYF

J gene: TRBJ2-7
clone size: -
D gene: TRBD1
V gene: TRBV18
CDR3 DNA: TGTGCCAGCTCACCGAGCAGGGGGCGATACGAGCAGTACTTC
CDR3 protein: CASSPSRGRYEQYF

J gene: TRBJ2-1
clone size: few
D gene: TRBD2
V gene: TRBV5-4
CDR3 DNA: TGTGCCAGCAGCCGGACTAGCGGGAGTCATAATGAGCAGTTCTTC
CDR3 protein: CASSRTSGSHNEQFF

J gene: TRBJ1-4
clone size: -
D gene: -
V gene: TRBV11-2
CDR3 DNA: TGTGCCAGCAGCTCGGCAGGGGTACTAAATGAAAAACTGTTTTTT
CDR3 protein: CASSSAGVLNEKLFF

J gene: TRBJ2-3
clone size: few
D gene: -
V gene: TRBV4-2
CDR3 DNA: TGTGCCAGCAGCCAAGAGGATTTACCCGGGGATACGCAGTATTTT
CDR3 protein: CASSQEDLPGDTQYF

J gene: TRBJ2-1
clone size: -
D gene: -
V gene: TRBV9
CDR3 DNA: TGTGCCAGCAGCGCTATTGGCTCCTACAATGAGCAGTTCTTC
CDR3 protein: CASSAIGSYNEQFF

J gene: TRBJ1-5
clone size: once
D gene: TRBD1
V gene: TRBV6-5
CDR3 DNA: TGTGCCAGCAACAGAGACAGGGGCAATCAGCCCCAGCATTTT
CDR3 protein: CASNRDRGNQPQHF

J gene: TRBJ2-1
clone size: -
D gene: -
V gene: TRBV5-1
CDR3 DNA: TGCGCCAGCAGCTTGGACAAGGAGCAGTTCTTC
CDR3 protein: CASSLDKEQFF

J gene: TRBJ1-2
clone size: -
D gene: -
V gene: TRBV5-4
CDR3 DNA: TGTGCCAGCAGCTTAAAAGGGGCATTTAACTATGGCTACACCTTC
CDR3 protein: CASSLKGAFNYGYTF

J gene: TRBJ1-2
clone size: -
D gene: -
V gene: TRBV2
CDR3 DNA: TGTGCCAGTAGCCGGACCGTGGGCACTAACTATGGCTACACCTTC
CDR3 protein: CASSRTVGTNYGYTF

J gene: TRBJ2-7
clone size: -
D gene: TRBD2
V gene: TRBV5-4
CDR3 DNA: TGTGCCAGCAGTACAATACGGGAGGGTTCCTACGAGCAGTACTTC
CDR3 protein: CASSTIREGSYEQYF

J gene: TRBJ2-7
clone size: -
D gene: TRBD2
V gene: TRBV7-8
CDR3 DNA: TGTGCCAGCAGCTTACTCTTGGTAGCGGGACCCTCCTACGAGCAGTACTTC
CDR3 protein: CASSLLLVAGPSYEQYF

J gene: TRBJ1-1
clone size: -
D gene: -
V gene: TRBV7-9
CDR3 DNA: TGTGCCAGCAGCCCCAGGGTAGCGAGTACTGAAGCTTTCTTT
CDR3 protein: CASSPRVASTEAFF

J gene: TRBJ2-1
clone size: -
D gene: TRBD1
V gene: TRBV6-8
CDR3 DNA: TGTGCCAGCAGTGCTACGGCCGGGACAGGGGAAACCTACAATGAGCAGTTCTTC
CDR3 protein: CASSATAGTGETYNEQFF

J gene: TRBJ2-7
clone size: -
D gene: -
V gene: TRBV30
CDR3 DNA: TGTGCCTGGAGTGTAGCTAGCTCCTACGAGCAGTACTTC
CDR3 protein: CAWSVASSYEQYF

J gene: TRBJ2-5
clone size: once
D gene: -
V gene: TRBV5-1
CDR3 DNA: TGCGCCAGCAGCTTGGAGGGGCAGGGGAGACCCCAGTACTTC
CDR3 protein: CASSLEGQGRPQYF

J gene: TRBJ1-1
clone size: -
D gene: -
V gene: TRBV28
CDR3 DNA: TGTGCCAGCCGGACACCAGCAGACACTGAAGCTTTCTTT
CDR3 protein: CASRTPADTEAFF

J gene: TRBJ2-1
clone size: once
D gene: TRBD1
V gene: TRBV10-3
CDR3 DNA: TGTGCCATCACCGGACAGGGTGCGGACAATGAGCAGTTCTTC
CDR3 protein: CAITGQGADNEQFF

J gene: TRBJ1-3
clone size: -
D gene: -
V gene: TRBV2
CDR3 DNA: TGTGCCAGCAGTGAAGCTCAACCGCCAAGGATGGGAAACACCATATATTTT
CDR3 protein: CASSEAQPPRMGNTIYF

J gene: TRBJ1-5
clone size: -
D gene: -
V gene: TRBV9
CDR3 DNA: TGTGCCAGCAGGGAAAATCAGCCCCAGCATTTT
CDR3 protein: CASRENQPQHF

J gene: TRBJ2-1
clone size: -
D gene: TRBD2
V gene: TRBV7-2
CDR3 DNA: TGTGCCAGCAGCTCGACTAGCGGGAACAATGAGCAGTTCTTC
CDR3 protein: CASSSTSGNNEQFF

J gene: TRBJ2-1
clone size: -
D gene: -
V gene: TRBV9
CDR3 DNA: TGTGCCAGCAGCGTAGTGTCTACTGAATACAATGAGCAGTTCTTC
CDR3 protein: CASSVVSTEYNEQFF

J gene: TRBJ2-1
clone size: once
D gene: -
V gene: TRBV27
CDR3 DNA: TGTGCCAGCAGTCCCCTTCTTGGTGGGAGCAATGAGCAGTTCTTC
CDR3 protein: CASSPLLGGSNEQFF

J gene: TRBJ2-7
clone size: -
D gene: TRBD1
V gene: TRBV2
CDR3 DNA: TGTGCCAGCAGAGACAGGGTAGGGTTTGTCTACGAGCAGTACTTC
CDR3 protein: CASRDRVGFVYEQYF

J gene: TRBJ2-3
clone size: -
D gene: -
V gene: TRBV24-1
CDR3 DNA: TGTGCCACCAGCCGCGGGAGCACAGATACGCAGTATTTT
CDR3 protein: CATSRGSTDTQYF

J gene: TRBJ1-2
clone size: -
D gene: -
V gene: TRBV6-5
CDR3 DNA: TGTGCCAGCAGTTACTCGACGGTAACGAAAGGCTACACCTTC
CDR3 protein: CASSYSTVTKGYTF

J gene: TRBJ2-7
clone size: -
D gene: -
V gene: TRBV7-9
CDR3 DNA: TGTGCCAGCAGCTTAGGGGCTAGTCCCACCGAGCAGTACTTC
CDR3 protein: CASSLGASPTEQYF

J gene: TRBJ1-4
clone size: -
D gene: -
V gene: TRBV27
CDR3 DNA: TGTGCCAGCAGTTTTTTACGGGATAATGAAAAACTGTTTTTT
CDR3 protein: CASSFLRDNEKLFF

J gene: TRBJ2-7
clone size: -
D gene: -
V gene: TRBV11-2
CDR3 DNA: TGTGCCAGCAGCTTAGTGGGACGCGGCTACGAGCAGTACTTC
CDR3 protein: CASSLVGRGYEQYF

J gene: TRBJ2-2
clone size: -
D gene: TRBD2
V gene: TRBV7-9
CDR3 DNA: TGTGCCAGCAGCTTTTCGGGCCGGGGGGGGAACACCGGGGAGCTGTTTTTT
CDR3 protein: CASSFSGRGGNTGELFF

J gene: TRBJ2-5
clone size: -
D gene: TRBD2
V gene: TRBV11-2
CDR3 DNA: TGTGCCAGCAGCTGGAGTAGCGGGGGGTACGAAGAGACCCAGTACTTC
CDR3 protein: CASSWSSGGYEETQYF

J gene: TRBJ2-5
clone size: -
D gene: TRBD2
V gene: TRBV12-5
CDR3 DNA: TGTGCTAGTGGTTTCCAGGGTCGTGGACTAGCGGGAGGGGGAAAGACCCAGTACTTC
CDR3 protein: CASGFQGRGLAGGGKTQYF

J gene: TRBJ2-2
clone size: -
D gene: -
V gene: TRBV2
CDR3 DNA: TGTGCCAGCAGTGGGGCGGGGGCCCTGTTTTTT
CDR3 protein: CASSGAGALFF

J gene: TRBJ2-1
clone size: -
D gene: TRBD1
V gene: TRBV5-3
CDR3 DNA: TGTGCCAGAAGCTCCCCCTACAGGGGACGAGCGAGTAGCTCCTACAATGAGCAGTTCTTC
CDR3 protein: CARSSPYRGRASSSYNEQFF

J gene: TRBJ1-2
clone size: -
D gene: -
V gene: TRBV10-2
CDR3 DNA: TGCGCCAGCAGTGAGGGTGCCTATGGCTACACCTTC
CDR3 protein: CASSEGAYGYTF

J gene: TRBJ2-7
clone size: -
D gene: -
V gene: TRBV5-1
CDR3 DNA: TGCGCCAGCAGCCGGACGGACTCCTACGAGCAGTACTTC
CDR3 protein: CASSRTDSYEQYF

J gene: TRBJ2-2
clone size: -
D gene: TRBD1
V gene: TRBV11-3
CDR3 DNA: TGTGCCAGCAGCCGACCTGGACAGGGGGTGGCCGGGGAGCTGTTTTTT
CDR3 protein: CASSRPGQGVAGELFF

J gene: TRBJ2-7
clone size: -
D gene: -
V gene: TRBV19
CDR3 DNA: TGTGCCAGTAGCGGCCCGCCCGCGGGGTACGAGCAGTACTTC
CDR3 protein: CASSGPPAGYEQYF

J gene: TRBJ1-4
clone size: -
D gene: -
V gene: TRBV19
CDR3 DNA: TGTGCCAGTAGGCCTGGGAGGTATTCTGCAACTAATGAAAAACTGTTTTTT
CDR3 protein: CASRPGRYSATNEKLFF

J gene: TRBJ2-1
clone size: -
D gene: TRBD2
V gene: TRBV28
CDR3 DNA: TGTGCCAGCAGCAGACTAGCGGGAGGTTTGGGTGAGCAGTTCTTC
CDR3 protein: CASSRLAGGLGEQFF